This T cell receptor (beta chain) comes out of a study of T cells after yellow fever vaccination. Across the study: The fractions with low cell numbers were processed using SMART-Seq v4 Ultra Low Input.

Ten or more counts support this clonotype. Its antigen is still unknown. TCRdb itself ran the 5' RACE reads through MiXCR, one entry per CDR3 protein. The table lists about 400,000 distinct CDR3 sequences, approximately 5.7% of them singletons, with 14% to 15% in the top ten. Trimming cost V 4 bases and J 2 bases, with 10 bases left between them. Germline CDR1 MGHDK, CDR2 SYGVNS. The length of the CDR3 is 14 residues. Study results and caveats: A secondary response was less intense yet reached its peak sooner, at day 5 versus 15.

The specimen comprised PBMCs, sampled 5 days after the yellow fever booster vaccination. The origin of this receptor is a man younger than 40 who received the YFV17D yellow fever vaccine. This rearrangement joins TRBV25-1 to TRBJ2-3; D uncertain. The CDR3 region is CASSGRFNTDTQYF. In nucleotides, the CDR3 is TGTGCCAGCAGTGGGCGGTTCAACACAGATACGCAGTATTTT.